This T cell receptor beta chain was found in a study of T-cell reconstitution after alpha-beta-depleted transplantation in children listed by TCRdb under 2016. As for the study more broadly: Using TCR repertoire profiling, the study quantitatively followed how T-cell immune reconstitution unfolded in children after TCRalphabeta/CD19-depleted allogeneic hematopoietic cell transplantation.

Receptor amplification or capture employed PCR. Sequencing was carried out with an Illumina HiSeq 2500. TCR libraries were prepared with molecular barcoding, using unique molecular identifiers to normalize TCRbeta repertoire quantification. TCRdb's own reprocessing of the public reads used fastp at Q25 and MiXCR and kept productive beta chains. Rows merge per CDR3 protein into single entries with the most common DNA and genes. Within this sample are 150,000 to 200,000 distinct CDR3 sequences, with about 15% of them counted one time only. Under 15% of the sample is in the top ten clones. CDR3 length: 14 amino acids, cysteine to phenylalanine. Solely the CDR3 DNA is kept, with 42 bases framed from the first base. The germline V gene gives CDR1 as MDHEN and CDR2 as SYDVKM. V loses 5 bases of germline sequence and J loses 7 bases, and the interval between the two ends is 17 bases. This clonotype was detected many times. The antigen this receptor binds is unknown. The sample holds no much larger clone one base away, and base qualities are not on file.

This TCR derives from a human donor who donated a stem cell graft to a child with acute lymphoblastic leukemia. The sequencing used PBMCs from the stem cell graft donor, collected from the stem cell graft. This receptor chain uses TRBV28 and TRBJ1-2; no D gene is confidently identified. Here is the DNA: TGTGCCAGCAGTGGTCCCGATCAAGAGCCTGGCTACACCTTC. Translated, this gives CASSGPDQEPGYTF.